The 8 T cell receptor beta chains below come from one sample, sequenced in a study of regulatory T cells in long-lasting Graves disease. Time point denoted: persistent/refractory GD, antithyroid drugs over 5 years with positive TRAb. RNA from PBMCs was the source of the TCR library. Building the TCR beta libraries relied on iRepertoire HTBI primers, and CDR3 regions underwent Arm-PCR. Each CDR3 protein is one row after TCRdb ran MiXCR on the multiplex PCR reads. In the table there are roughly 470,000 distinct CDR3 sequences, around 21% of which are singletons. Sequencing was performed on peripheral blood mononuclear cells (PBMCs), taken when the disease was refractory, from a patient treated with antithyroid drugs. These receptors came from a female donor with Graves disease.

This clonotype was seen more than once but under ten times. V and J are TRBV19 and TRBJ2-2; no definite D call. Trimming removed 3 bases from V and 8 bases from J, with 10 bases in between. Germline CDR1 LNHDA, CDR2 SQIVND (reference sequence). CDR3 size: 13 residues. The CDR3 nucleotides are TGTGCCAGTAGTATCCCCCTTGTTGGGGAGCTGTTTTTT. Translating gives CASSIPLVGELFF.

This clonotype has a handful of counts. The chain carries TRBV3-1 and TRBJ2-7; no firm D call. Germline V gene lookup returns CDR1 LGHDT and CDR2 YNNKEL (reference sequence). Trimming removed 5 bases from V and 2 bases from J, with 13 bases in between. The CDR3 has 14 amino acids. The chain's CDR3 is CASSDVGLTYEQYF. CDR3 DNA: TGTGCCAGCAGCGACGTCGGGTTGACCTACGAGCAGTACTTC.

The V gene is TRBV7-9, the J gene TRBJ2-2, with unresolved D. The CDR3 runs 14 residues. The germline V gene encodes CDR1 SEHNR and CDR2 FQNEAQ (reference sequence). The V gene lost 4 bases and the J gene lost 5 bases, with 11 bases spanning the gap. The CDR3 protein is CASSSGGWTGELFF. For the CDR3, the DNA is TGTGCCAGCAGCTCCGGCGGATGGACCGGGGAGCTGTTTTTT.

In its sample, this clonotype was seen many times. The rearrangement uses TRBV6-5 and TRBJ2-7, with D uncertain. Germline V gene sequence: CDR1 MNHEY, CDR2 SVGAGI. CDR3 size: 14 residues. V dropped 2 bases and J dropped 1 base, with 9 bases sitting between them. This CDR3 is CASSYEGGSYEQYF. In DNA, the CDR3 is TGTGCCAGCAGTTACGAAGGCGGTTCCTACGAGCAGTACTTC.

This clonotype has a count of ten or more. The chain is built from TRBV6-5 and TRBJ2-2, with D perhaps given as TRBD1 or TRBD2 (6 bases each). Trimming left V 4 bases short and J 5 bases short, with 14 bases between. The CDR3 is made up of 15 amino acids. Germline-derived CDR1 and CDR2 are MNHEY and SVGAGI. The CDR3 DNA sequence: TGTGCCAGCAGTTTGGGGGGCCGGTGGACCGGGGAGCTGTTTTTT. Protein: CASSLGGRWTGELFF.

This clonotype was counted at least ten times. The chain is built from TRBV28 and TRBJ2-7, with TRBD1 matching 7 bases. CDR1 is MDHEN, CDR2 SYDVKM, per germline. V was pared by 6 bases and J by 0 bases, with 8 bases of the junction left unmatched. This CDR3 has 15 amino acids. The CDR3 sequence: CASRAVRDSSYEQYF. CDR3 nucleotide sequence: TGTGCCAGCAGAGCCGTCCGGGACAGCTCCTACGAGCAGTACTTC.

In regard to this clonotype: A clone one base away is much larger, so this may be a read error. CDR3 sequence reads: CASRVRLGGKETQYF. Here the CDR3 DNA reads TGCGCCAGCAGAGTAAGACTAGGGGGTAAAGAGACCCAGTACTTC. V and J are TRBV10-2 and TRBJ2-5; possibly TRBD1 or TRBD2 for D (6 bases each). CDR3 length equals 15 residues. Trimming removed 6 bases from V and 3 bases from J, with 17 bases in between. CDR1 and CDR2 from the germline V gene are WSHSY and SAAADI.

This clonotype was counted only a few times. J is TRBJ2-6 and V is TRBV30; D perhaps matches TRBD2 (5 bases). The CDR3 has 17 residues. Per the germline V gene, CDR1 is GTSNPN and CDR2 is SVGIG (reference sequence). Trimming stripped 1 base from V and 4 bases from J, with 17 bases between. In nucleotides, the CDR3 is TGTGCCTGGAGTGCCCTCAGAGTAGGAGGCGGGGCCAACGTCCTGACTTTC. It specifies CAWSALRVGGGANVLTF.